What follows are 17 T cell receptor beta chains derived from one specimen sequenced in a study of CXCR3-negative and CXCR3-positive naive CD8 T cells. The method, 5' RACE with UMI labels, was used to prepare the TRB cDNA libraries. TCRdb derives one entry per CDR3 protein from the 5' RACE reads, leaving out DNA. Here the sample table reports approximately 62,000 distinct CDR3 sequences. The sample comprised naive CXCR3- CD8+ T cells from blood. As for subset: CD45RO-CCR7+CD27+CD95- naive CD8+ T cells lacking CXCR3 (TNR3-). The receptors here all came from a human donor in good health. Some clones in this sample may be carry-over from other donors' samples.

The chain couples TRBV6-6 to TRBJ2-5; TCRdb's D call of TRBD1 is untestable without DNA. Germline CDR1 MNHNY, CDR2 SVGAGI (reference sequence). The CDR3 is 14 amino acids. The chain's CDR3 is CASSSLWGQETQYF.

CDR3 residues: CSVEDQADRNYGYTF. This sequence joins TRBV29-1 and TRBJ1-2; TCRdb indicates TRBD1, and absent DNA this call remains unverified. This CDR3 region has 15 residues. Germline CDR1 SQVTM, CDR2 ANQGSEA.

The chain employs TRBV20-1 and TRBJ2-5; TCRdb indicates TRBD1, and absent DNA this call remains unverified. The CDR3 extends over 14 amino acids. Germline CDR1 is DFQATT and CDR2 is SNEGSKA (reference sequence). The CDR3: CSARGRDYQETQYF.

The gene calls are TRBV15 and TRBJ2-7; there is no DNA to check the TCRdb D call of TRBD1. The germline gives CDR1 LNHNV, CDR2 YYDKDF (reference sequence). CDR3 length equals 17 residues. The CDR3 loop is CATSRDEVAGLSYEQYF. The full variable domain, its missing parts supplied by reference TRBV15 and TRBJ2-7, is DAMVIQNPRYQVTQFGKPVTLSCSQTLNHNVMYWYQQKSSQAPKLLFHYYDKDFNNEADTPDNFQSRRPNTSFCFLDIRSPGLGDTAMYLCATSRDEVAGLSYEQYFGPGTRLTVT.

The CDR3 reads CASSLGGLAENTGELFF. The rearrangement joins TRBV11-2 to TRBJ2-2; TCRdb's D gene call, TRBD2, goes unchecked for lack of DNA. There are 17 residues in the CDR3. Germline V gene data show CDR1 as SGHAT and CDR2 as FQNNGV.

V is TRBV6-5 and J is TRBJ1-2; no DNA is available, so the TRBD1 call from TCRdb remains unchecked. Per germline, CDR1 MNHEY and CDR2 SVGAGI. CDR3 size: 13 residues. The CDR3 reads CASTLGVNYGYTF.

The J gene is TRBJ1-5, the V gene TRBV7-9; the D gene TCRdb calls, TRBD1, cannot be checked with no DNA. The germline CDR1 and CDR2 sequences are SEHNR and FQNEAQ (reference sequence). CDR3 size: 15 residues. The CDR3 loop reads CASSSAGTGVQPQHF.

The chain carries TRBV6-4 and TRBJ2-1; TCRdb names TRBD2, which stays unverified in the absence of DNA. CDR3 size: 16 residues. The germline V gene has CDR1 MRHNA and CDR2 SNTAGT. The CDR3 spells CASSDSPSGGYNEQFF.

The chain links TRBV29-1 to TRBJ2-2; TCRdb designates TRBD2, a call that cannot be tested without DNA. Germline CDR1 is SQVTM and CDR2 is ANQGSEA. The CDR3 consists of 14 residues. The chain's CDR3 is CSGERGGLTGELFF.

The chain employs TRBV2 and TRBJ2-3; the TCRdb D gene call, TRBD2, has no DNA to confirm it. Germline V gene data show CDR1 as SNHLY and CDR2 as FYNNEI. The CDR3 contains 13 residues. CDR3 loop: CASRAGRTDTQYF.

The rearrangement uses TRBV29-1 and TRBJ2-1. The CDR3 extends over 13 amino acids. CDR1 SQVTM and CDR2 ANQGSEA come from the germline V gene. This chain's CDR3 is CSVVSRAHNEQFF.

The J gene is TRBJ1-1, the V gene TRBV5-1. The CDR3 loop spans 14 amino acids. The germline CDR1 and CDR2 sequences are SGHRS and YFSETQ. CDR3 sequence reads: CASSLVTMNTEAFF.

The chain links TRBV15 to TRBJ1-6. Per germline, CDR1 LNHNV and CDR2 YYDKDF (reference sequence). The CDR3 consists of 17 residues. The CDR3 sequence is CATSKGPEISYNSPLHF.

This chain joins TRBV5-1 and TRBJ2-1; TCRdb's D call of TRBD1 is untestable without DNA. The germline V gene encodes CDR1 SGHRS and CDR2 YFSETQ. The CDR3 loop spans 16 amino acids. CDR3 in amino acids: CASSSIRDRGFYEQFF.

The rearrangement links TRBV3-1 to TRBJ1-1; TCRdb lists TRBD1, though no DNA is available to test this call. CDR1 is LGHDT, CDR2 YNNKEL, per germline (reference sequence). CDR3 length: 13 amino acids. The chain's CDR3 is CASRDRGHTEAFF.

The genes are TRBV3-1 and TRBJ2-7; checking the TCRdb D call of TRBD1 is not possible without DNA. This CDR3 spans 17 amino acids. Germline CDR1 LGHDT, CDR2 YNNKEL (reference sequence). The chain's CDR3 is CASSQRTAKKVYYEQYF.

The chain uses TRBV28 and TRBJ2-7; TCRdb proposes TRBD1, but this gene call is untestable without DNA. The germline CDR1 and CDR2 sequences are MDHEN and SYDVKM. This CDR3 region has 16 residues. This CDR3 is CASSLGVGGPSYEQYF.